The following is a TCR beta chain sequence with its context. Its specificity is unknown. This record belongs to a study of T cells in Graves' hyperthyroidism and ophthalmopathy. General study findings and limits: A median around 6 months before onset, the model predicted ophthalmopathy. In blood, most of the thyroid clonotypes expanded above 0.001 were also present.

The TCR beta CDR3 regions underwent amplification using RNA transcripts as the source. When the TCR CDR3 underwent first-round RT-PCR, the HTBI primer set was used. Via MiXCR, TCRdb re-called the multiplex PCR reads, giving one row per CDR3 protein. The sample holds around 500,000 distinct CDR3 sequences; about 15% are singletons and the top ten take 25% to 30%. V was shortened by 5 bases and J by 6 bases, with 14 bases between the two germline ends. The CDR3 consists of 14 residues. CDR1 is SEHNR and CDR2 is FQNEAQ in the germline V gene (reference sequence). On the basis of clinical symptoms, serum thyroxine and TRAb, thyroid ultrasound and orbital computed tomography, diagnoses were made. The PBMCs were taken from approximately 11 ml of fresh peripheral blood.

Material for sequencing was blood. This chain uses TRBV7-9 with TRBJ1-3; D not certain. The clonotype comes from a woman aged 30 to 39 with Graves' ophthalmopathy. The CDR3 spells CASSLGRWENTIYF. The DNA for the CDR3 is TGTGCCAGCAGCCTAGGGCGCTGGGAAAACACCATATATTTT. Supplemented by reference TRBV7-9 and TRBJ1-3, the full variable domain reads DTGVSQNPRHKITKRGQNVTFRCDPISEHNRLYWYRQTLGQGPEFLTYFQNEAQLEKSRLLSDRFSAERPKGSFSTLEIQRTEQGDSAMYLCASSLGRWENTIYFGEGSWLTVV.